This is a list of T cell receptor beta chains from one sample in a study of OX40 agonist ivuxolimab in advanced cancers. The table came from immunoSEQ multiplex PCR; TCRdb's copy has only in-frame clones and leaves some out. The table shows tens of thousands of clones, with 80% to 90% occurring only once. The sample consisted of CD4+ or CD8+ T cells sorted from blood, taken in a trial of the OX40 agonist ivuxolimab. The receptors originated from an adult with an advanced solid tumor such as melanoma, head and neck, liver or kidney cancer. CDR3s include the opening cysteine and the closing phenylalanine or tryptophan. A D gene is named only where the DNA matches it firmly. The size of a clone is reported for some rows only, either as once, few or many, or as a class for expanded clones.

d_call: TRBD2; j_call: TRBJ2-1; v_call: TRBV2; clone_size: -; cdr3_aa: CASSGASGRYNEQFF; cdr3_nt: TGTGCCAGCAGTGGGGCTAGCGGGAGATACAATGAGCAGTTCTTC
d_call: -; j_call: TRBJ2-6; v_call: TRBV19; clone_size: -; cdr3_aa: CASSIGLDSGANVLTF; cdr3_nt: TGTGCCAGTAGTATTGGCCTAGACTCTGGGGCCAACGTCCTGACTTTC
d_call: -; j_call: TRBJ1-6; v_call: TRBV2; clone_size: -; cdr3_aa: CASSEQGHNSPLHF; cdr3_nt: TGTGCCAGCAGTGAACAGGGGCATAATTCACCCCTCCACTTT
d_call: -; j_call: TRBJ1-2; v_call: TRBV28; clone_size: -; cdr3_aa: CASGNYGYTF; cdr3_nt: TGTGCCAGCGGGAACTATGGCTACACCTTC
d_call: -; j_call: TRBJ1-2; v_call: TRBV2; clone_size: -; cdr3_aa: CASMRNWAFGYTF; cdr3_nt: TGTGCCAGCATGAGGAATTGGGCTTTTGGCTACACCTTC
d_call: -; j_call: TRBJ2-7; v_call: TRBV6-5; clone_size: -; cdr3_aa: CASSSPYLGNEQYF; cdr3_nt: TGTGCCAGCAGTTCCCCCTATTTAGGGAACGAGCAGTACTTC
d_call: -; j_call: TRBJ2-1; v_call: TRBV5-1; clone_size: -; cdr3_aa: CASRIGHNEQFF; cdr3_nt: TGCGCCAGCAGGATAGGCCACAATGAGCAGTTCTTC
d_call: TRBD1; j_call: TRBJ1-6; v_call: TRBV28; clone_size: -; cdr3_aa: CAISGDRAFSNSPLHF; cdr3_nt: TGTGCCATCTCGGGGGACAGGGCTTTTTCTAATTCACCCCTCCACTTT
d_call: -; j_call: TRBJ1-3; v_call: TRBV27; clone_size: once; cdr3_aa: CASSSLGGQGNTIYF; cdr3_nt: TGTGCCAGCAGCTCGCTTGGGGGTCAGGGAAACACCATATATTTT
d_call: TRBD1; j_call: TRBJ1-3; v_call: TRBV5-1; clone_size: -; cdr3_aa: CASSATGEISGNTIYF; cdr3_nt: TGCGCCAGCAGCGCGACAGGGGAGATCTCTGGAAACACCATATATTTT
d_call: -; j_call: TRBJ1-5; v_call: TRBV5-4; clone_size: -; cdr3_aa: CASSLRGDSNQPQHF; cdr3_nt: TGTGCCAGCAGCTTGAGGGGGGATAGCAATCAGCCCCAGCATTTT
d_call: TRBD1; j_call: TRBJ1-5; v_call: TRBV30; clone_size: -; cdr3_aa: CASDRGMGQPQHF; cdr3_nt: TGTGCCTCCGACAGGGGAATGGGACAGCCCCAGCATTTT
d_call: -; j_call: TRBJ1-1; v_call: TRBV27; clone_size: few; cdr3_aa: CASSLRGGGANFF; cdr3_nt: TGTGCCAGCAGCCTTAGAGGCGGGGGGGCCAATTTCTTT